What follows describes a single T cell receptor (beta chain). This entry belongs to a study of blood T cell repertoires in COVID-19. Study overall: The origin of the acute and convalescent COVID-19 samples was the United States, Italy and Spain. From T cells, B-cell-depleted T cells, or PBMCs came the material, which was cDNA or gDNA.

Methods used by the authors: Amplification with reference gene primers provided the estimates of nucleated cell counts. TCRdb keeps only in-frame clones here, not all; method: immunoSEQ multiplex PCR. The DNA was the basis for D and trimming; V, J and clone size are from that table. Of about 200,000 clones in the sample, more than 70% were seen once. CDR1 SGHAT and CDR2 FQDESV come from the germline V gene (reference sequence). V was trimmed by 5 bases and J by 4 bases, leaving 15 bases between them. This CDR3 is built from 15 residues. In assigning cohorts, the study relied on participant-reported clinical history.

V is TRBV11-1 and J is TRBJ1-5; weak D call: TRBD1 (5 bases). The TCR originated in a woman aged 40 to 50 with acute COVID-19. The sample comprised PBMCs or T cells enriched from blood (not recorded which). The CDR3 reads CASSPGGEQNQPQHF. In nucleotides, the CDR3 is TGTGCCAGCAGCCCCGGGGGAGAGCAGAATCAGCCCCAGCATTTT.